This T cell receptor (beta chain) stems from a study of T cell repertoires in aging, cancer and after chemotherapy. For the study at large: Donors were grouped into six age bands spanning 30 or younger through 70 or older.

TRB rearrangements spanning V, D and J were amplified using mixed TRB-A/B primers. TCRdb recomputed calls from the multiplex PCR reads with MiXCR, one row per CDR3 protein. Of around 2,200 distinct CDR3 sequences in the sample, around 26% are singletons; the top ten hold about 8%. V shed 5 bases and J shed 0 bases, with 15 bases lying between them. Germline loops: CDR1 DFQATT, CDR2 SNEGSKA (reference sequence). The CDR3 sequence is 15 residues long. Study-wide results and caveats: Healthy donors lost TCR diversity with age mainly through richness, cancer patients through richness and evenness. The repertoire data cannot show anything about immunological memory following chemotherapy. Age-matched healthy donors had significantly more diverse, less clonal blood TCR repertoires than untreated cancer patients.

Notes on this clonotype: The antigen is not known.

TCR beta rearrangements were amplified from peripheral blood genomic DNA. The sequence derives from a human donor with a solid tumor. Sample: blood. The chain links TRBV20-1 to TRBJ2-3, with D possibly being TRBD1 or TRBD2 (6 bases each). The CDR3 loop reads CSAAGGPGSTDTQYF. The DNA for the CDR3 is TGCAGTGCTGCCGGGGGCCCAGGAAGCACAGATACGCAGTATTTT.